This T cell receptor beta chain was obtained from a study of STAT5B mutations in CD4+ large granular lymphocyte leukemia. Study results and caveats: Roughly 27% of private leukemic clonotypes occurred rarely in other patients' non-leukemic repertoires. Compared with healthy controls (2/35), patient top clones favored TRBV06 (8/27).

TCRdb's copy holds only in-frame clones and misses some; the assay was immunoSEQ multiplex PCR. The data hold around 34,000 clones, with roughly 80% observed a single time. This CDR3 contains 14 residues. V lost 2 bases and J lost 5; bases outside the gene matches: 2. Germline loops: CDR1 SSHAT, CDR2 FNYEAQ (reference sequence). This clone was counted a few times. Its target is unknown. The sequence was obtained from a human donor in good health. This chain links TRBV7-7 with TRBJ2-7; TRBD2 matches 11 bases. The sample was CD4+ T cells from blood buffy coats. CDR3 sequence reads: CASSLLAGGDEQYF. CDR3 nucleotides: TGTGCCAGCAGCTTACTAGCGGGAGGTGACGAGCAGTACTTC.